This note documents a single TCR beta chain sequence. Its cognate antigen has yet to be identified. No much larger clonotype is one base removed from it; base qualities were not supplied. Using the deep immunoSEQ assay, multiplex PCR amplified TCR CDR3 regions from genomic DNA. Extracted genomic DNA from each cell subset was distributed evenly across all wells of several immunoSEQ 96-well plates, and each plate was treated as a replicate. For unsorted PBMC, 250 to 350 ng genomic DNA, equal to 30,000 or so T cell genomes, was loaded into each replicate PCR. Genomic DNA from unsorted PBMC was sequenced over ten immunoSEQ deep assay plates. The purified libraries were quantified using a Qubit 3.0 fluorometer, sized with a Bioanalyzer 2100, and then quantified again using the KAPA Library Quantification kit. Every immunoSEQ 96-well plate was sequenced on a dedicated single-read 150-cycle Illumina NextSeq 550 flow cell. The authors' pipeline ran thus. The immunoSEQ output contained only junctional sequences without quality scores, so filtering could not match that applied to full-length reads. To assign V/J genes and CDR3, sequences were annotated using PyIR, a Python wrapper for IgBLAST v1.9, with IMGT germline references. Reads were filtered out if the reads had weak V/J assignments (E-value above 1e-6), no CDR3, stop codons, out-of-frame junctions, or ambiguous translated residues. A V3J clonotype was defined by an identical inferred V gene, J gene, and CDR3 amino acid sequence. Percentage overlap between repertoires was calculated by dividing the number of shared unique clonotypes by the size of the smaller repertoire. Three approaches were used to assess repertoire richness: RTK rarefaction, the Chao1 estimator, and Recon v2.1 estimates of unobserved clonotypes. Here the immuneACCESS table is served through TCRdb, limited to in-frame sequences with V and J called. Missing clones are a known gap in these copies; in checked studies unresolved V genes cover under half, and the rest lacks a known reason. The V and J calls and clone size are taken from that table; D and trimming were inferred from the DNA. For this sample the table gives about half a million clones, of which almost 80% were detected only once. The ten largest clones take up approximately 12% of the sample.

The sample originates from a study of shared clonotypes between healthy human individuals (dated by TCRdb to between 2020 and 2021). Concerning the study at large: A few men and a couple of women, aged 18 to 49 years, made up the cohort. Blood TCR repertoires of a handful of healthy adults were deeply sequenced to estimate repertoire size and the extent of clonotype sharing between individuals. To increase sequencing depth and limit assay-specific biases, different laboratories used diverse techniques to prepare libraries and sequence TCR repertoires. Per donor, leukapheresis produced somewhere between about 0.85 and 9.5 billion PBMCs. General findings and caveats noted by the study authors: Because the study included only a small number of donors, the genetic and exposure-history diversity represented was limited. Sampling was limited to blood, and TCR repertoires in tissue likely differ from TCR repertoires in blood. Pairwise subsampling led to the expectation that sequencing depth would affect the degree of clonotype sharing among donors.

Via the germline V gene (reference sequence), CDR1 is SEHNR and CDR2 FQNEAQ. Trimming at the junction amounts to 1 base on V and 0 bases on J, and the germline ends lie 7 bases apart. The CDR3 starts with the cysteine, ends with the phenylalanine, and has 15 residues. Left in the record is the CDR3 DNA by itself, 45 bases read in frame from the first base. Donors were healthy HIV-negative adults with no recently reported acute infections or vaccinations. Every donor was a Caucasian adult residing in Nashville, Tennessee, USA. For unsorted samples, approximately 89 million PBMCs were counted, and genomic DNA was extracted using the QIAamp DNA Blood Mini kit. Blood was obtained by leukapheresis, after which PBMCs were separated by Ficoll-Histopaque density gradient centrifugation and cryopreserved in liquid nitrogen vapor phase.

Sample: PBMCs. The chain is made from TRBV7-9 and TRBJ1-5, with the D gene not clear enough to name. The TCR was taken from a woman aged 40 to 55 in good health. Some clones in this sample may be carry-over from other donors' samples. The CDR3 loop reads CASSLGHHSNQPQHF. The DNA is as follows: TGTGCCAGCAGCTTAGGACACCATAGCAATCAGCCCCAGCATTTT.